The clone carrying this T cell receptor (beta chain) was seen a few times. V was cut by 3 bases and J by 0 bases, with 14 bases left in between. This CDR3 region has 15 residues. CDR1 and CDR2 (germline): DFQATT, SNEGSKA (reference sequence). The record originates from a study of T-cell reconstitution after alpha-beta-depleted transplantation in children. Preparation of the TCRbeta library was carried out with unique molecular identifiers. TCRdb fed the PCR reads into MiXCR, producing one record per CDR3 protein. In the table there are 530,000 or so distinct CDR3 sequences, approximately 30% of which are singletons.

The source was PBMCs, collected before TCRalphabeta/CD19-depleted stem cell transplant. The sequence came from a boy in the first two years of life with Wiskott-Aldrich syndrome, due to receive a stem cell transplant. The genes are TRBV20-1 and TRBJ2-5; tentatively, D is TRBD2 (5 bases). The CDR3 sequence is CSASWTEVYQETQYF. Here the CDR3 DNA reads TGCAGTGCTAGTTGGACTGAGGTTTACCAAGAGACCCAGTACTTC.